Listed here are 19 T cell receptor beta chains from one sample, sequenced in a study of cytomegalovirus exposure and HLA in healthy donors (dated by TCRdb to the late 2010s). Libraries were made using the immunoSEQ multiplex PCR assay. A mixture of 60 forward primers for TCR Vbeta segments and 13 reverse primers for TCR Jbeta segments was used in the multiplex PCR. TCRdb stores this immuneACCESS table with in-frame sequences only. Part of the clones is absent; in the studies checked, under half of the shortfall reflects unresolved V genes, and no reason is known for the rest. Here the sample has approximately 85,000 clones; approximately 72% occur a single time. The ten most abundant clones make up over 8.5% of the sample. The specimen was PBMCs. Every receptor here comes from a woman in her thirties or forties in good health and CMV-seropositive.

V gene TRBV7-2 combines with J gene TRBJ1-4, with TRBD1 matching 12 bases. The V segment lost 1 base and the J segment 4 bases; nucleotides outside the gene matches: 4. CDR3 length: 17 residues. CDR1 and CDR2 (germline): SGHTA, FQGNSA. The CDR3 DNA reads TGTGCCAGCAGCTTAGGGGGACAGGGGGCAGTTAATGAAAAACTGTTTTTT. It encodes CASSLGGQGAVNEKLFF.

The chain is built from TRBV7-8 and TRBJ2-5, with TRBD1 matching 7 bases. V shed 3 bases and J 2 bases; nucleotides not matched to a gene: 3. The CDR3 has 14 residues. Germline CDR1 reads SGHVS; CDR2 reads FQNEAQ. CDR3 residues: CASSFGTAQETQYF. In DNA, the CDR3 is TGTGCCAGCAGCTTCGGGACAGCTCAAGAGACCCAGTACTTC.

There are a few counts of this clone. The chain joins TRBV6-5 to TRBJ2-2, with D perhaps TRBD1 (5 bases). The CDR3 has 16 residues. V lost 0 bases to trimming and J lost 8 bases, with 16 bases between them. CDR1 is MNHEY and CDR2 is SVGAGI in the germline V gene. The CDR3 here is CASSYSSRQTRGELFF. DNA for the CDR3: TGTGCCAGCAGTTACTCGTCACGACAGACCAGGGGGGAGCTGTTTTTT.

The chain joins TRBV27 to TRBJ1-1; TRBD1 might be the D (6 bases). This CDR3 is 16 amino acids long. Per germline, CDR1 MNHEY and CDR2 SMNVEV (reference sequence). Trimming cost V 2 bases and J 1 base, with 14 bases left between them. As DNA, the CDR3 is TGTGCCAGCAGTTTACAGGGGTTTGGTACGAACACTGAAGCTTTCTTT. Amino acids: CASSLQGFGTNTEAFF.

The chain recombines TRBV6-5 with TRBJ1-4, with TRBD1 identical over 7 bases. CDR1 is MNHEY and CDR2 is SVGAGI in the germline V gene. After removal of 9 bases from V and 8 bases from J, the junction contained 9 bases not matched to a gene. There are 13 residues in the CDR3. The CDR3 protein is CASQGQWGEKLFF. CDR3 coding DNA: TGTGCCAGTCAGGGACAGTGGGGAGAAAAACTGTTTTTT.

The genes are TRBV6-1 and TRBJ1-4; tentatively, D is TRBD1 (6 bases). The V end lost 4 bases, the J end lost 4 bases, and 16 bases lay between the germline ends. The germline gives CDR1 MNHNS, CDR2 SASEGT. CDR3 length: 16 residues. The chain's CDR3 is CASSGTGNPHNEKLFF. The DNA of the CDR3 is TGTGCCAGCAGTGGAACAGGGAACCCCCATAATGAAAAACTGTTTTTT.

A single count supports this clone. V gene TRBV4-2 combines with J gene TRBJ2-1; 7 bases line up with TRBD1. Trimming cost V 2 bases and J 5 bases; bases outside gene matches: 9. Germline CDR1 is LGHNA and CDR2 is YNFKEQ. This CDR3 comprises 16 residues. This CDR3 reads CASSQNPGTADNEQFF. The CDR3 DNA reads TGTGCCAGCAGCCAAAATCCCGGGACAGCAGACAATGAGCAGTTCTTC.

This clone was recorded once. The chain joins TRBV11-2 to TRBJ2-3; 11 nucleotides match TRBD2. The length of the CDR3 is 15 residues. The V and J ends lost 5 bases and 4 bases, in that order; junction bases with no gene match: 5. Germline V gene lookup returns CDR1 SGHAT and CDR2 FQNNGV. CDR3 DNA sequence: TGTGCCAGCAGCCCGGGACTAGCGGAGTCAGATACGCAGTATTTT. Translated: CASSPGLAESDTQYF.

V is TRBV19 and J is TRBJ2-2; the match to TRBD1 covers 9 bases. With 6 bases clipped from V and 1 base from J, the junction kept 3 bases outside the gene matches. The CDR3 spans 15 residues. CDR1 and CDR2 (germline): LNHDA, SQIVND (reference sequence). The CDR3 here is CASSPGQGNTGELFF. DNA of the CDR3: TGTGCCAGTAGCCCGGGACAGGGGAACACCGGGGAGCTGTTTTTT.

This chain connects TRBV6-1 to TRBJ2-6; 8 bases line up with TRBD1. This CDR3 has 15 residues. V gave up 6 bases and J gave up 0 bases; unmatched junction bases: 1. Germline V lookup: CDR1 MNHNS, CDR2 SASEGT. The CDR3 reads CASSTGGSGANVLTF. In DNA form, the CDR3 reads TGTGCCAGCAGCACAGGGGGCTCTGGGGCCAACGTCCTGACTTTC.

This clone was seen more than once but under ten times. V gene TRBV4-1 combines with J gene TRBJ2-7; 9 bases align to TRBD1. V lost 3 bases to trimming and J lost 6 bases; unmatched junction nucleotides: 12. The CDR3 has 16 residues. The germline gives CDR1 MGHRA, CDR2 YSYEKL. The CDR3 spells CASSHIHRDRAAEQYF. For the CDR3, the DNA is TGCGCCAGCAGCCATATACACCGGGACAGGGCTGCCGAGCAGTACTTC.

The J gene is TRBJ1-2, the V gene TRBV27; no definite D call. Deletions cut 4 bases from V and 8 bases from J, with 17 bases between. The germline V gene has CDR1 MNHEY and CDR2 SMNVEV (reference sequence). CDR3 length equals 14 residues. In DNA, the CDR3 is TGTGCCAGCAGTTCCGGACTCGGTAAGAGAGGCTACACCTTC. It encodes CASSSGLGKRGYTF.

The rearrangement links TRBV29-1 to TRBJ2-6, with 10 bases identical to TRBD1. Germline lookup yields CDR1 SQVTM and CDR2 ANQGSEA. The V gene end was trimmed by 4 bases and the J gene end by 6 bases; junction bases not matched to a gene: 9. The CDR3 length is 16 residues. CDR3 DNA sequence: TGCAGCGTTGTTGAGCGAGACAGGGGGCTGGCCAACGTCCTGACTTTC. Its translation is CSVVERDRGLANVLTF.

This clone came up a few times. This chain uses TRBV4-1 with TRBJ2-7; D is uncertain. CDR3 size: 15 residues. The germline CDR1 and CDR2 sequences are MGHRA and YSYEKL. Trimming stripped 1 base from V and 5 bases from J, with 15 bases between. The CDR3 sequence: CASSQGDGPHDEQYF. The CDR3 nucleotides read TGCGCCAGCAGCCAAGGTGATGGGCCCCACGACGAGCAGTACTTC.

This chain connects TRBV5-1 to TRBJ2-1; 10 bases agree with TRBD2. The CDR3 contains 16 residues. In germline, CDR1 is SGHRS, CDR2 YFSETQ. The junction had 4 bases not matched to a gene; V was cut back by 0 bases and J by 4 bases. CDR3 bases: TGCGCCAGCAGCTTGGAGACTAGCGGGTTTTACAATGAGCAGTTCTTC. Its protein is CASSLETSGFYNEQFF.

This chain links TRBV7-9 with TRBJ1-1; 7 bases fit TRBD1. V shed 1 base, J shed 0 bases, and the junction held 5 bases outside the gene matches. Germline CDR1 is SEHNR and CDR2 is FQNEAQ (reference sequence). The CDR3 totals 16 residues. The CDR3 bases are TGTGCCAGCAGCTTAGTGCTGACAGGGATGAACACTGAAGCTTTCTTT. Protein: CASSLVLTGMNTEAFF.

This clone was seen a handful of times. CDR3 coding DNA: TGTGCCAGCACCGGCGCGGGGGGGACTGAAGCTTTCTTT. It encodes CASTGAGGTEAFF. J is TRBJ1-1 and V is TRBV6-5, with D possibly being TRBD1 (5 bases). The CDR3 sequence is 13 residues long. The V end was cut by 7 bases, the J end by 5 bases, with 14 bases between. Per germline, CDR1 MNHEY and CDR2 SVGAGI.

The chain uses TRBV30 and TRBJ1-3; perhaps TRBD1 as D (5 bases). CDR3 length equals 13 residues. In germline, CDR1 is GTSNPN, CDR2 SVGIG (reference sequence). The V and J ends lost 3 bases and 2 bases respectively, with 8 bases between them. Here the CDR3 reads CAWRRQPGNTIYF. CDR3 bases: TGTGCCTGGAGGCGACAGCCTGGAAACACCATATATTTT.

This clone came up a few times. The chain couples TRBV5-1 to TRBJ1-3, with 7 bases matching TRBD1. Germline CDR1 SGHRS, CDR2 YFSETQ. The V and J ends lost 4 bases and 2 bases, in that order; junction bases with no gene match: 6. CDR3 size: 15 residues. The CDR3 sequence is CASSMGGGTGNTIYF. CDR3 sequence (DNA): TGCGCCAGCAGCATGGGAGGGGGCACTGGAAACACCATATATTTT.